The rows below give T cell receptor beta chains drawn from one sample of a study of technical replicates of blood from four donors. Repertoires were generated with immunoSEQ multiplex PCR, while TCRdb's copy carries only in-frame clones and drops some. Among around 61,000 clones listed, around 97% were seen once. Material: T cells isolated from PBMCs. The origin of the receptors is a human donor in good health. Both conserved end residues are part of each CDR3. Fields, in order: V gene, CDR3 length, J gene, CDR3 protein.

TRBV20-1,11,TRBJ2-5,CSAGQLETQYF
TRBV2,13,TRBJ1-2,CASSIQPLYGYTF
TRBV6-5,14,TRBJ1-2,CASSYIRSIGGYTF
TRBV10-3,15,TRBJ1-6,CAITPGQGSSSPLHF
TRBV27,14,TRBJ2-2,CASSLIGTVGELFF
TRBV6-5,13,TRBJ1-3,CASSRQVGNTIYF
TRBV20-1,10,TRBJ1-2,CSATGDGYTF
TRBV15,16,TRBJ1-1,CATSTTGTGGGTEAFF
TRBV7-6,14,TRBJ1-3,CASSSKRGMNTIYF
TRBV2,15,TRBJ1-4,CASRPRQGSVEKLFF
TRBV7-8,15,TRBJ2-7,CASSSSTTRLYEQYF
TRBV5-1,16,TRBJ1-4,CASSLLGGSTNEKLFF
TRBV6-5,15,TRBJ1-1,CASSYWGSGDTEAFF
TRBV9,12,TRBJ2-2,CASSYLTGELFF
TRBV29-1,13,TRBJ2-2,CSVAGVYTGELFF
TRBV12-5,18,TRBJ1-5,CASGLVQKAGASNQPQHF
TRBV10-3,17,TRBJ2-1,CAISERASGSSYNEQFF
TRBV5-1,15,TRBJ2-5,CASSPQGQGQETQYF
TRBV9,14,TRBJ2-7,CASSVVVGAYEQYF
TRBV6-5,16,TRBJ1-3,CASSYNSRGSGNTIYF
TRBV5-4,14,TRBJ2-2,CASSQGLNTGELFF
TRBV5-1,15,TRBJ2-7,CASSLEAPFSYEQYF
TRBV5-1,15,TRBJ2-7,CASSQGQGRSYEQYF
TRBV5-4,16,TRBJ2-1,CASSLSGTSGNNEQFF
TRBV6-5,14,TRBJ2-5,CASSYSSQGETQYF
TRBV5-5,14,TRBJ1-6,CASSLLGGNSPLHF
TRBV19,12,TRBJ2-5,CASSRWRETQYF
TRBV5-1,14,TRBJ1-2,CASSLATGNYGYTF
TRBV7-6,12,TRBJ2-1,CASSLVAREQFF
TRBV2,14,TRBJ2-7,CASSWGTGIYEQYF
TRBV6-5,15,TRBJ1-2,CASSYPTGQGYGYTF
TRBV2,15,TRBJ2-2,CASTLSGTNTGELFF
TRBV6-5,13,TRBJ2-5,CASSYGQEETQYF
TRBV5-1,14,TRBJ2-6,CASSPSFGANVLTF
TRBV30,13,TRBJ2-5,CAWSGWGRETQYF
TRBV27,17,TRBJ2-3,CASSFTGGSLFTDTQYF
TRBV11-2,15,TRBJ2-7,CASSIISGSSYEQYF
TRBV10-3,17,TRBJ1-1,CAISESRRRDMNTEAFF
TRBV29-1,11,TRBJ1-1,CSGWMDRGAFF
TRBV2,17,TRBJ1-6,CASSESHGSSYNSPLHF
TRBV5-1,14,TRBJ2-5,CASSLLGAEETQYF
TRBV18,19,TRBJ1-3,CASSPTPHGGAGSGNTIYF
TRBV11-2,15,TRBJ1-5,CASSAYRGPGQPQHF
TRBV2,16,TRBJ2-1,CASSEGGLAAYNEQFF